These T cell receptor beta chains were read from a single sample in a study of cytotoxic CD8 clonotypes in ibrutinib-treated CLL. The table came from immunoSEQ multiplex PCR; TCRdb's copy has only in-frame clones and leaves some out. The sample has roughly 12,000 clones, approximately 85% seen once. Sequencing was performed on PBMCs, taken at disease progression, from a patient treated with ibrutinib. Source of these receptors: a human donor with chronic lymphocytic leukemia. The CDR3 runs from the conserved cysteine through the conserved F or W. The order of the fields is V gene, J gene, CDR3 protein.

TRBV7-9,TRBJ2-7,CASSIGTNTYEQYF
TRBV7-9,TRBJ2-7,CASSLGLRTEIFSYEQYF
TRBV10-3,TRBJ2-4,CAISDDIAKNIQYF
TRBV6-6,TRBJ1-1,CASSLGQPNTEAFF
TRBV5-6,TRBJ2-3,CASSLGLAKINTQYF
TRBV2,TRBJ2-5,CASTREADSRNF
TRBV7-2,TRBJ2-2,CASSLSGFGQGYTGELFF
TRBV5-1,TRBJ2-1,CASSPSVPTHEQFF
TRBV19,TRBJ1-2,CASSIQGTSGYTF
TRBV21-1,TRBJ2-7,CASTQREGLAGPTPYEQYF
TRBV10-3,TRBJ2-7,CAISQWTSGSGEQYF